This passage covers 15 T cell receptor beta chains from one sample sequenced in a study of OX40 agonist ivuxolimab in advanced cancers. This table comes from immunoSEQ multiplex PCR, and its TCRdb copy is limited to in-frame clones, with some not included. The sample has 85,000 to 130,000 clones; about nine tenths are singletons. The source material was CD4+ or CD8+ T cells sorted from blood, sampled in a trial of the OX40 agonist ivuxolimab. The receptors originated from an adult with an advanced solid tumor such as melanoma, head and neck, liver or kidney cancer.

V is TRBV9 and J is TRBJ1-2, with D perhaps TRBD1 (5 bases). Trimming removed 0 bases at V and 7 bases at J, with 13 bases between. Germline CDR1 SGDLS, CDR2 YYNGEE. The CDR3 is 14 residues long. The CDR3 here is CASSVDDRQGGYTF. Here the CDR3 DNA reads TGTGCCAGCAGCGTAGATGATCGGCAGGGTGGCTACACCTTC.

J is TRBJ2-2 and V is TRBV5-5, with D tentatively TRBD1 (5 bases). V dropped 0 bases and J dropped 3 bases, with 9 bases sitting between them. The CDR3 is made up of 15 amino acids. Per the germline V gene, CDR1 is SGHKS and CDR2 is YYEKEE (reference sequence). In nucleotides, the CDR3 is TGTGCCAGCAGCTTGGCAGGGATGGACACCGGGGAGCTGTTTTTT. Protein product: CASSLAGMDTGELFF.

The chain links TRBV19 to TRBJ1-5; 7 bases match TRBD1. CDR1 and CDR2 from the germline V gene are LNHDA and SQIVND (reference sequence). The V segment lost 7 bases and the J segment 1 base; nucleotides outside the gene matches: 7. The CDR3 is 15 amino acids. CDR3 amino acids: CASTKQGKSNQPQHF. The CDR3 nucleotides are TGTGCCAGTACCAAACAGGGGAAGAGCAATCAGCCCCAGCATTTT.

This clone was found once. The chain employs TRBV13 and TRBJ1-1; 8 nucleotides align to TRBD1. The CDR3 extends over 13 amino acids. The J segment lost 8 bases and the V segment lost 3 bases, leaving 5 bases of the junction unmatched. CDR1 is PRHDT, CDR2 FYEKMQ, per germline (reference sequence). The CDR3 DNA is TGTGCCAGCAGCTTCGAGGACAGGGCCGAAGCTTTCTTT. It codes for CASSFEDRAEAFF.

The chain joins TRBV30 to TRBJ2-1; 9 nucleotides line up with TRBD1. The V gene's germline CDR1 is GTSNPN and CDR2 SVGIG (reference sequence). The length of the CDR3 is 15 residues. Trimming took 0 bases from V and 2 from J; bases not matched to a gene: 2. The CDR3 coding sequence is TGTGCCTGGAGTGTTGGGACAGGGACCTACAATGAGCAGTTCTTC. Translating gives CAWSVGTGTYNEQFF.

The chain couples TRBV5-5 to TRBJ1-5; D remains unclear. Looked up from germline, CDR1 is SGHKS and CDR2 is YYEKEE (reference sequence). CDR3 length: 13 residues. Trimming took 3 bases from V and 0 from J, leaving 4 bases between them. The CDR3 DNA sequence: TGTGCCAGCAGCTGGGATAGCAATCAGCCCCAGCATTTT. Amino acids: CASSWDSNQPQHF.

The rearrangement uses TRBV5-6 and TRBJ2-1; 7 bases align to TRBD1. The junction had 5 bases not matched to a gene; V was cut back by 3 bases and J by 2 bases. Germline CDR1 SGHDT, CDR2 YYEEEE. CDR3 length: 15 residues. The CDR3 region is CASSSGTAAYNEQFF. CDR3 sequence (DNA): TGTGCCAGCAGCTCCGGGACAGCAGCCTACAATGAGCAGTTCTTC.

The CDR3 DNA is TGCGCCAGCAGCCAAGTGGCAGGGGGCGAGCAGTACTTC. It specifies CASSQVAGGEQYF. The chain employs TRBV4-3 and TRBJ2-7; TRBD1 matches 7 bases. CDR3 length: 13 residues. Germline-derived CDR1 and CDR2 are LGHNA and YSLEER. The J segment lost 6 bases and the V segment lost 1 base, leaving 3 bases of the junction unmatched.

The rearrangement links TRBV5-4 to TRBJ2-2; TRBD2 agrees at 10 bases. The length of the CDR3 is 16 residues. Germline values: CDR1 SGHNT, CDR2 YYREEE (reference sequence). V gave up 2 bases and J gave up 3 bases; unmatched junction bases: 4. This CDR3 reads CASSFWLAGDTGELFF. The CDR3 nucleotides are TGTGCCAGCAGCTTTTGGCTAGCGGGGGACACCGGGGAGCTGTTTTTT.

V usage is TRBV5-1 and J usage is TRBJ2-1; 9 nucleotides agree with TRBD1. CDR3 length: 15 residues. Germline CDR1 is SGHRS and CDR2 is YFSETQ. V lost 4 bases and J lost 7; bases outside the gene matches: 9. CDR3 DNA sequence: TGCGCCAGCAGCCCGGGACAGGGTTATAATAATGAGCAGTTCTTC. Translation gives CASSPGQGYNNEQFF.

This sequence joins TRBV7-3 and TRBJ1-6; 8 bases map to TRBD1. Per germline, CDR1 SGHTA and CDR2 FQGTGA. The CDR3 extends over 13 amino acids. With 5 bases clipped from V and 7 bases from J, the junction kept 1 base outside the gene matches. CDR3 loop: CASSGQGNSPLHF. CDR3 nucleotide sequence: TGTGCCAGCAGCGGACAGGGCAATTCACCCCTCCACTTT.

The CDR3 DNA reads TGTGCCAGCAAGGGTATAGCGGGGGGGCAAATGACCCAGTACTTC. This codes for CASKGIAGGQMTQYF. The V call is TRBV25-1, the J call TRBJ2-5; 11 bases line up with TRBD2. The CDR3 covers 15 residues. Losses at the gene ends were 7 bases for V and 7 bases for J; bases not matched to a gene: 11. The germline V gene encodes CDR1 MGHDK and CDR2 SYGVNS.

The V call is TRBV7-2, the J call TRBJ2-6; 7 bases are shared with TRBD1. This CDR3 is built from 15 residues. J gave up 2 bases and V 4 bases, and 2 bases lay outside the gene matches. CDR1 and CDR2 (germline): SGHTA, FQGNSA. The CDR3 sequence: CASSYGQAGANVLTF. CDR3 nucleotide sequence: TGTGCCAGCAGCTACGGACAGGCTGGGGCCAACGTCCTGACTTTC.

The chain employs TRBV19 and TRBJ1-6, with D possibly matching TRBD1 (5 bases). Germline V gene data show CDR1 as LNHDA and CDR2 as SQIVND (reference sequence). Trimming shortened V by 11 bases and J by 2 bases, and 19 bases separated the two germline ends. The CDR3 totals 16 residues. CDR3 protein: CAASYGASPYNSPLHF. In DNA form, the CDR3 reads TGTGCCGCCTCTTACGGGGCGTCCCCCTATAATTCACCCCTCCACTTT. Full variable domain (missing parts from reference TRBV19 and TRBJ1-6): DGGITQSPKYLFRKEGQNVTLSCEQNLNHDAMYWYRQDPGQGLRLIYYSQIVNDFQKGDIAEGYSVSREKKESFPLTVTSAQKNPTAFYLCAASYGASPYNSPLHFGNGTRLTVT.

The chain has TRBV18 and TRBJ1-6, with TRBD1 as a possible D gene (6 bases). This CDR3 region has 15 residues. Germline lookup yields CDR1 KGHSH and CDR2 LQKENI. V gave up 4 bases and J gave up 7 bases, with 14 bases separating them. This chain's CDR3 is CASSLGPTGNSPLHF. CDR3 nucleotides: TGTGCCAGCTCACTAGGTCCAACAGGGAATTCACCCCTCCACTTT.